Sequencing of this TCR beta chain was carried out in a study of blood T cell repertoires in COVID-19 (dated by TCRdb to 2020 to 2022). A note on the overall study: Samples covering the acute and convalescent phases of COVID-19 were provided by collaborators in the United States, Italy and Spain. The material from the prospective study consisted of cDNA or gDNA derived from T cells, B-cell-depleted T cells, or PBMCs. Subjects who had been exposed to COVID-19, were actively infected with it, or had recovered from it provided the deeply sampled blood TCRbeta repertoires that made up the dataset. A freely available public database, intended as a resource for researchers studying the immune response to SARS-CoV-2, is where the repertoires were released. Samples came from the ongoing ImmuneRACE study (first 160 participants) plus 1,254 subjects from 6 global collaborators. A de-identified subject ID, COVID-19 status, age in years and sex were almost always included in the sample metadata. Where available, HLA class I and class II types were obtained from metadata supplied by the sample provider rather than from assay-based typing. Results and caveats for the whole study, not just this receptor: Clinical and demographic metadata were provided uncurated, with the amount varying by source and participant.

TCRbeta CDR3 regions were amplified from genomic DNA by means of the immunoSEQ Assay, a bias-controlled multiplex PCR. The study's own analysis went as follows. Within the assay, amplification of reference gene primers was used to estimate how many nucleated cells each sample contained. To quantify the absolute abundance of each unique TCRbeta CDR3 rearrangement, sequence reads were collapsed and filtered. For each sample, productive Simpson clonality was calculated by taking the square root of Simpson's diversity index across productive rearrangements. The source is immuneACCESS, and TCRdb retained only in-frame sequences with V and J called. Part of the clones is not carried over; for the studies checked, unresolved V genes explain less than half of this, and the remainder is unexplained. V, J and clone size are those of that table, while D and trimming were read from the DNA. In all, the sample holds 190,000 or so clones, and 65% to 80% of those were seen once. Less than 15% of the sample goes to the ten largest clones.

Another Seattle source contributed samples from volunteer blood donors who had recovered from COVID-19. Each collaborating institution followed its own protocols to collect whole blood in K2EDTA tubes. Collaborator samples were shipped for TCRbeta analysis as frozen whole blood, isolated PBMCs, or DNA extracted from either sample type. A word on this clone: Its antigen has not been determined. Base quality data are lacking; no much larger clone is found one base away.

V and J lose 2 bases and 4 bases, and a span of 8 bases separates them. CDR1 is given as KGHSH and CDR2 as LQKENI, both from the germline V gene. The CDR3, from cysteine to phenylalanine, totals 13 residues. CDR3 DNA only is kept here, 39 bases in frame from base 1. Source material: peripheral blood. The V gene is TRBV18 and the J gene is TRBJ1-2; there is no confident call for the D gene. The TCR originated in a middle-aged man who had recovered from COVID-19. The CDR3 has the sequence CASSPNSGYGYTF. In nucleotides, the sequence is TGTGCCAGCTCACCAAACAGCGGCTATGGCTACACCTTC.